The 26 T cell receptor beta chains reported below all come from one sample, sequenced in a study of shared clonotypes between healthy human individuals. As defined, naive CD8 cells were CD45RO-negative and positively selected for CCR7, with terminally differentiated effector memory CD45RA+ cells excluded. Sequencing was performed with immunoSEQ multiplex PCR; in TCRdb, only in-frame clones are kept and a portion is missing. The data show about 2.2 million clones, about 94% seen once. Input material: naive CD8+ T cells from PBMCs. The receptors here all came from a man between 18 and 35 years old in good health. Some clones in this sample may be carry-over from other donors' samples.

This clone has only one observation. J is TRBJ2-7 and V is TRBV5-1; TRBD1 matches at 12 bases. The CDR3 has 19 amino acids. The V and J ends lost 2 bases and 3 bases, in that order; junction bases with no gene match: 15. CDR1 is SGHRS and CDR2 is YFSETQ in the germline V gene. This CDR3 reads CASSFPGTGGGQDFYEQYF. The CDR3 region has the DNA TGCGCCAGCAGCTTCCCCGGGACAGGGGGCGGACAGGATTTCTACGAGCAGTACTTC.

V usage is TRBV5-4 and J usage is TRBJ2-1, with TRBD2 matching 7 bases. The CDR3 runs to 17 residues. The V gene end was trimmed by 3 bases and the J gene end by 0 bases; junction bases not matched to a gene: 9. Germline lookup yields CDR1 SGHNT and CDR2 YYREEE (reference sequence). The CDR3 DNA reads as TGTGCCAGCAGCTCGCCGGAGCGGGGTCCCTCCTACAATGAGCAGTTCTTC. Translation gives CASSSPERGPSYNEQFF.

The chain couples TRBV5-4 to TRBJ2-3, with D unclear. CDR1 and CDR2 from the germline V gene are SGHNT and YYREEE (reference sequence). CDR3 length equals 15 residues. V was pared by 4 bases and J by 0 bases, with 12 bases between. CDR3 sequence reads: CASSAAVPSTDTQYF. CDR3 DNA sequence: TGTGCCAGCAGCGCCGCAGTCCCGAGCACAGATACGCAGTATTTT. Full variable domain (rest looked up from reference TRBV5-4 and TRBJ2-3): ETGVTQSPTHLIKTRGQQVTLRCSSQSGHNTVSWYQQALGQGPQFIFQYYREEENGRGNFPPRFSGLQFPNYSSELNVNALELDDSALYLCASSAAVPSTDTQYFGPGTRLTVL.

The CDR3 nucleotides are TGTGCCAGCAGTGACTCGACCTGGTCCACGGAAGCTTTCTTT. Its translation is CASSDSTWSTEAFF. V gene TRBV6-4 combines with J gene TRBJ1-1, with D unclear. V lost 0 bases and J 8 bases, leaving 13 bases between the germline ends. Germline V lookup: CDR1 MRHNA, CDR2 SNTAGT. This CDR3 region has 14 residues.

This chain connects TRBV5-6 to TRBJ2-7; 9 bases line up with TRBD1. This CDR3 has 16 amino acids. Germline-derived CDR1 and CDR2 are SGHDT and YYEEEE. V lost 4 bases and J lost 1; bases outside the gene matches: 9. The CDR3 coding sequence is TGTGCCAGCAGCCGATGGGGGACAGGGAGTTCCTACGAGCAGTACTTC. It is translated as CASSRWGTGSSYEQYF.

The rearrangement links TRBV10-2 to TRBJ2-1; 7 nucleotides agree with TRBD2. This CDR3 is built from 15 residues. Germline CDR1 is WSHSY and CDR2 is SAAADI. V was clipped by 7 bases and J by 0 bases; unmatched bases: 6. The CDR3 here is CASKGSGSSYNEQFF. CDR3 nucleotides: TGCGCCAGCAAGGGTAGCGGGTCCTCCTACAATGAGCAGTTCTTC.

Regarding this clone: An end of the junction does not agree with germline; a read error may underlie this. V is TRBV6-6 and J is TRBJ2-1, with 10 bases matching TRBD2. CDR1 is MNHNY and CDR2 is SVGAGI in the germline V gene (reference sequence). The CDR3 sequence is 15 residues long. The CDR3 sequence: CASGYREREGVIQFF. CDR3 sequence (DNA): TGTGCCAGCGGTTATAGAGAGCGGGAGGGAGTAATCCAGTTCTTC.

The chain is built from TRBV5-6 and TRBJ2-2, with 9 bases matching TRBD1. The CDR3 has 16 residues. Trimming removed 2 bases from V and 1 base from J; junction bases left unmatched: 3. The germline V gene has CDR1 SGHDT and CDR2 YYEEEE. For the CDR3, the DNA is TGTGCCAGCAGCTTCGGGACAGGGATGAACACCGGGGAGCTGTTTTTT. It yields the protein CASSFGTGMNTGELFF.

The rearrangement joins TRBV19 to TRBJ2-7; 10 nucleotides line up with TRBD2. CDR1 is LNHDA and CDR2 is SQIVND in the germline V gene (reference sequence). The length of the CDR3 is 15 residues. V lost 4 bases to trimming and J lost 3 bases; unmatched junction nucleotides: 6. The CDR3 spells CASSTLAGRNYEQYF. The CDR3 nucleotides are TGTGCCAGTAGTACACTAGCGGGGAGAAACTACGAGCAGTACTTC.

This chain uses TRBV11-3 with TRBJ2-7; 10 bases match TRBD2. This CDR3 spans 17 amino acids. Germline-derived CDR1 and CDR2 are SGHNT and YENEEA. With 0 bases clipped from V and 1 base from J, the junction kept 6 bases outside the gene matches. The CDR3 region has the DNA TGTGCCAGCAGCTTAGAAGGGCTAGCGGGAGTGTCCTACGAGCAGTACTTC. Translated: CASSLEGLAGVSYEQYF.

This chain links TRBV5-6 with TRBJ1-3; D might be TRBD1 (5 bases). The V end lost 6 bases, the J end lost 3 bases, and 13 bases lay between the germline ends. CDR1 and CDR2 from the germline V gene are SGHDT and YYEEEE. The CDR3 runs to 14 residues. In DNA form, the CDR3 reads TGTGCCAGCACTGGGGCCCAGGGTGGAAACACCATATATTTT. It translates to CASTGAQGGNTIYF. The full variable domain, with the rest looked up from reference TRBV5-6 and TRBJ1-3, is DAGVTQSPTHLIKTRGQQVTLRCSPKSGHDTVSWYQQALGQGPQFIFQYYEEEERQRGNFPDRFSGHQFPNYSSELNVNALLLGDSALYLCASTGAQGGNTIYFGEGSWLTVV.

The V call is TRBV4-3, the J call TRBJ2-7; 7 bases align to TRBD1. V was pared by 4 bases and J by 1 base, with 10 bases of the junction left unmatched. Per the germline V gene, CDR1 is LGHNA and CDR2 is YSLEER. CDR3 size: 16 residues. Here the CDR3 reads CASSPGTGTESYEQYF. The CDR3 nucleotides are TGCGCCAGCAGCCCAGGAACCGGGACAGAATCCTACGAGCAGTACTTC.

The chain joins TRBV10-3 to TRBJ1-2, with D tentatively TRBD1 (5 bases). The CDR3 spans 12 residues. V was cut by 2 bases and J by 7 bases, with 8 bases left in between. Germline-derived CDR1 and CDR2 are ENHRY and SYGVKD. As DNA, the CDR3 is TGTGCCATCAGTGAGGACAGACCTGGCTACACCTTC. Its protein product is CAISEDRPGYTF.

The CDR3 nucleotides read TGTGCCAGCAGCCCTAGGACAGGCCGAAACAATGAGCAGTTCTTC. This translates into CASSPRTGRNNEQFF. This chain links TRBV7-9 with TRBJ2-1; TRBD1 matches at 7 bases. Germline CDR1 and CDR2: SEHNR and FQNEAQ (reference sequence). J gave up 5 bases and V 5 bases, and 9 bases lay outside the gene matches. The CDR3 runs to 15 residues.

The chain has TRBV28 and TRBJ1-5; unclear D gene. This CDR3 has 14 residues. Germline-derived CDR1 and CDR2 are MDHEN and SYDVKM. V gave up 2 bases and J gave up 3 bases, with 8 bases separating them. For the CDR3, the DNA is TGTGCCAGCAGTTTAATCGGGCTCAATCAGCCCCAGCATTTT. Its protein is CASSLIGLNQPQHF.

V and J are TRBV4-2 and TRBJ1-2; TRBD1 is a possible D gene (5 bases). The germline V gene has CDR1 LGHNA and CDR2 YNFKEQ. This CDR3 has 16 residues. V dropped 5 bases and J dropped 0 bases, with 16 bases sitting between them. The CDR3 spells CASSSRDAGPNYGYTF. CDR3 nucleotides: TGTGCCAGCAGCTCACGGGACGCAGGCCCTAACTATGGCTACACCTTC.

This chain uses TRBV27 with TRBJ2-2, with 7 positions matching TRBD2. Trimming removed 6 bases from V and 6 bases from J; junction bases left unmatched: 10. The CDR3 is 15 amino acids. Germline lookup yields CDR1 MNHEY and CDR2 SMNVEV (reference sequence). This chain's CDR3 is CASSLTVAGAGELFF. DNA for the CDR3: TGTGCCAGCAGCCTTACGGTTGCGGGAGCCGGGGAGCTGTTTTTT.

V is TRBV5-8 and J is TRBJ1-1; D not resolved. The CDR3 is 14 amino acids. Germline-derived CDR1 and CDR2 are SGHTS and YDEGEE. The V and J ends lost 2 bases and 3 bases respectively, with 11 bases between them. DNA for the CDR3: TGTGCCAGCAGCTTTAACAGTCGGTACACTGAAGCTTTCTTT. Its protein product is CASSFNSRYTEAFF. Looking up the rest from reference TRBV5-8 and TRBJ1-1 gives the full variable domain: EAGVTQSPTHLIKTRGQQATLRCSPISGHTSVYWYQQALGLGLQFLLWYDEGEERNRGNFPPRFSGRQFPNYSSELNVNALELEDSALYLCASSFNSRYTEAFFGQGTRLTVV.

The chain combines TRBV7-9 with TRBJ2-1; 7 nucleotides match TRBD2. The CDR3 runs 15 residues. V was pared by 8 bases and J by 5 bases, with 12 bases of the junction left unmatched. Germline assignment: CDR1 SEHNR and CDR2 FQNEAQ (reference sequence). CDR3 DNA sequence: TGTGCCAGCCGTTTTCCGCTAGCGGCCGACAATGAGCAGTTCTTC. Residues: CASRFPLAADNEQFF.

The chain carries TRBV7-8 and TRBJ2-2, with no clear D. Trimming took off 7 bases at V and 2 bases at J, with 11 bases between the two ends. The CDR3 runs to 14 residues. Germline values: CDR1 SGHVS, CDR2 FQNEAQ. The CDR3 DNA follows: TGTGCCAGCATTGGGGAAACAAACACCGGGGAGCTGTTTTTT. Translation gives CASIGETNTGELFF. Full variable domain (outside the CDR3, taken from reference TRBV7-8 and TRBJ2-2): GAGVSQSPRYKVAKRGQDVALRCDPISGHVSLFWYQQALGQGPEFLTYFQNEAQLDKSGLPSDRFFAERPEGSVSTLKIQRTQQEDSAVYLCASIGETNTGELFFGEGSRLTVL.

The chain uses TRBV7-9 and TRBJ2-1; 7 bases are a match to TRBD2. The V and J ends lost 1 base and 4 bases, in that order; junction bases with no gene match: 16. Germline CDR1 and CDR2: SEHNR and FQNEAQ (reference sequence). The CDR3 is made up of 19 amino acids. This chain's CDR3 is CASSLGGSKIERGYNEQFF. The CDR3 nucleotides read TGTGCCAGCAGCTTAGGGGGTAGCAAGATCGAGCGGGGTTACAATGAGCAGTTCTTC.

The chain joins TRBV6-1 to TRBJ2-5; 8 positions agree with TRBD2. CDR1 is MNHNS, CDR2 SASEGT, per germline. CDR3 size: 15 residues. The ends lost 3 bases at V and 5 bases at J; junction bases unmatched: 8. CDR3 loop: CASSEPGLVMETQYF. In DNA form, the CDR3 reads TGTGCCAGCAGTGAGCCGGGACTAGTGATGGAGACCCAGTACTTC.

Here the CDR3 reads CASSSSQGPYEQYF. In DNA, the CDR3 is TGTGCCAGTAGTAGTTCTCAGGGCCCCTACGAGCAGTACTTC. This chain links TRBV19 with TRBJ2-7; D possibly corresponds to TRBD1 (5 bases). V was trimmed by 4 bases and J by 2 bases, leaving 12 bases between them. This CDR3 is 14 amino acids long. Germline V gene data show CDR1 as LNHDA and CDR2 as SQIVND (reference sequence).

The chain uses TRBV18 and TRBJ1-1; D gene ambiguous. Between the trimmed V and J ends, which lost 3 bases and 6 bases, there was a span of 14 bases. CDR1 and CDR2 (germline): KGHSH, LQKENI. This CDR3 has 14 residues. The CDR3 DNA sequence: TGTGCCAGCTCACCGAAACGGGAAACGGCTGAAGCTTTCTTT. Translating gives CASSPKRETAEAFF.

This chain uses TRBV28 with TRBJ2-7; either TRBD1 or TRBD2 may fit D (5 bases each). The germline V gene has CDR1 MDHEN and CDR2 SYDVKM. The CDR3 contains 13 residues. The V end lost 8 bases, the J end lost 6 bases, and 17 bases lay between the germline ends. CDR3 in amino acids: CASRYSGTREQYF. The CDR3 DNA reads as TGTGCCAGCCGTTACTCGGGGACCCGCGAGCAGTACTTC.

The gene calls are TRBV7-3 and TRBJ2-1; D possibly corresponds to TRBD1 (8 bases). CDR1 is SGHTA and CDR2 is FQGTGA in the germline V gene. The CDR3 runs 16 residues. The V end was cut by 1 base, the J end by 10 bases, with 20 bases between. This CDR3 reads CASSLNGLADREEQFF. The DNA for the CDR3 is TGTGCCAGCAGCTTAAATGGTCTAGCGGACAGGGAGGAGCAGTTCTTC.